This T cell receptor beta chain was identified in a study of a mutant IDH1 vaccine in newly diagnosed glioma. Stated time point: week 23, last vaccination. Vaccination comprised doses that each held 300 ug of mutant IDH1 20-mer peptide, plus topical imiquimod. Turning to this clone: Its target is unknown.

Only in-frame clones appear in the TCRdb table, and some are missing; sequencing was by immunoSEQ multiplex PCR. This sample has 77,000 or so clones, with 75% to 90% found just once. The CDR3 extends over 15 amino acids. Unmatched junction bases numbered 10, after V lost 6 bases and J lost 2 bases. Germline V gives CDR1 MNHNS, CDR2 SASEGT. The chain couples TRBV6-1 to TRBJ2-7, with 7 bases fitting TRBD1. The sequenced sample was PBMCs, obtained from a glioma patient whose treatment included an IDH1 peptide vaccine. The sequence came from a woman between 50 and 59 years old with glioma. The CDR3 coding sequence is TGTGCCAGCAGACAACCGGGACAGCAACCCTACGAGCAGTACTTC. Amino acid sequence: CASRQPGQQPYEQYF.